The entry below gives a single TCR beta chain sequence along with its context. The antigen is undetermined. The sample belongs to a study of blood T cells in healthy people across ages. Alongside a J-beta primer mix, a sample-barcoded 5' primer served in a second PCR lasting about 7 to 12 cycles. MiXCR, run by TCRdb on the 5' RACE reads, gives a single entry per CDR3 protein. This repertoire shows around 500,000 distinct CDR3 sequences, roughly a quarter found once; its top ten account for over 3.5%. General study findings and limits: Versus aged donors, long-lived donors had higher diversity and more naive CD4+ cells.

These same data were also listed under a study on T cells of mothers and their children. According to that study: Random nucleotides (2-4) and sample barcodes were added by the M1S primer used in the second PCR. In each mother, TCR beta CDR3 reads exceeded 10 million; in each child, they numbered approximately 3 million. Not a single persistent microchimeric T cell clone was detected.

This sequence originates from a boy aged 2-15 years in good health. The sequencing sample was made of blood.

DNA for the CDR3: TGTGCCAGCACCAAAGGGGGCAGGTTAAATGAGCAGTTCTTC. Translation: CASTKGGRLNEQFF. This chain links TRBV6-5 with TRBJ2-1; 7 bases fit TRBD1. This CDR3 has 14 amino acids. The V gene's germline CDR1 is MNHEY and CDR2 SVGAGI. The J segment lost 7 bases and the V segment lost 7 bases, leaving 10 bases of the junction unmatched.